This T cell receptor (beta chain) was observed in a study of T cells after yellow fever vaccination. Across the whole study: SMART-Seq v4 Ultra Low Input served to prepare low-cell-number fractions.

The sample holds many counts of this clonotype. Its antigen remains unidentified. Findings of the study overall: Clonotypes appearing in both CD4 and CD8 compartments existed, and their share was small. High-abundance clonotypes from the bulk population could contaminate FACS-sorted repertoires.

Making TCR cDNA involved 5'RACE template switching, which added UMIs and a universal primer site. One entry per CDR3 protein, called by TCRdb with MiXCR from the 5' RACE reads. This table holds about 250,000 distinct CDR3 sequences, about 3.9% found once. This clonotype was obtained from a man younger than 35 who received the YFV17D yellow fever vaccine. Sequencing was performed on PBMCs, taken 15 days after the yellow fever booster vaccination.

CDR3 bases: TGCGCCAGCAGCTGGGCGGCCCAAGAGACCCAGTACTTC. Translated: CASSWAAQETQYF. The chain combines TRBV4-1 with TRBJ2-5; D is uncertain. The CDR3 loop spans 13 amino acids. V gave up 5 bases and J gave up 1 base, with 8 bases separating them. CDR1 is MGHRA, CDR2 YSYEKL, per germline.